These 32 T cell receptor beta chains came from one sample sequenced in a study of T-cell memory formation after mild COVID-19. TCRdb itself ran the 5' RACE reads through MiXCR, one entry per CDR3 protein. The data hold 200,000 or so distinct CDR3 sequences, with about a sixth observed a single time. The sequenced sample consisted of PBMCs or a T cell subset sorted from them (not recorded which). The origin of the receptors is an adult woman who had mild COVID-19 (a few samples of this study predate the infection). Cell type and time point are not known.

J is TRBJ1-2 and V is TRBV5-1; no reliable D call. The ends were cut back, 4 bases at V and 4 bases at J, with 14 bases in the middle. Germline V gene data show CDR1 as SGHRS and CDR2 as YFSETQ. The CDR3 totals 14 residues. The CDR3 region is CASSGEEVVYGYTF. The CDR3 nucleotides read TGCGCCAGCAGCGGGGAAGAGGTAGTCTATGGCTACACCTTC.

The table lists this clonotype with a few counts. J is TRBJ2-2 and V is TRBV7-2, with 7 bases aligning to TRBD2. This CDR3 has 16 amino acids. Germline V gene sequence: CDR1 SGHTA, CDR2 FQGNSA. With V trimmed by 1 base and J by 0 bases, 2 bases remained unmatched. The CDR3 DNA sequence: TGTGCCAGCAGCTTAGTGGCGGGAGCGAACACCGGGGAGCTGTTTTTT. This codes for CASSLVAGANTGELFF. The full variable domain, with the rest looked up from reference TRBV7-2 and TRBJ2-2, is GAGVSQSPSNKVTEKGKDVELRCDPISGHTALYWYRQSLGQGLEFLIYFQGNSAPDKSGLPSDRFSAERTGGSVSTLTIQRTQQEDSAVYLCASSLVAGANTGELFFGEGSRLTVL.

The chain recombines TRBV24-1 with TRBJ2-7; 7 positions agree with TRBD1. CDR1 is KGHDR, CDR2 SFDVKD, per germline. After removal of 7 bases from V and 3 bases from J, the junction contained 2 bases not matched to a gene. This CDR3 contains 12 residues. CDR3 nucleotide sequence: TGTGCCACCAGCGGGACAGTCTACGAGCAGTACTTC. It specifies CATSGTVYEQYF.

Only a few counts were recorded for this clonotype. The rearrangement links TRBV2 to TRBJ1-6; perhaps TRBD1 as D (5 bases). CDR1 is SNHLY, CDR2 FYNNEI, per germline. The CDR3 is made up of 17 amino acids. With 7 bases removed from V and 3 bases from J, the gap between germline ends came to 19 bases. The CDR3 region has the DNA TGTGCCAGCAAGAGGGACGAACCCCCTCTCTATAATTCACCCCTCCACTTT. Translating it yields CASKRDEPPLYNSPLHF.

This clonotype was detected a few times. The rearrangement joins TRBV6-6 to TRBJ1-2, with a weak D call TRBD1 (5 bases). Deletions cut 6 bases from V and 8 bases from J, with 13 bases between. Germline assignment: CDR1 MNHNY and CDR2 SVGAGI (reference sequence). The CDR3 spans 12 residues. In DNA, the CDR3 is TGTGCCAGCAGGCTGGACACCTACGGCTACACCTTC. As protein: CASRLDTYGYTF.

There are a few counts of this clonotype. The J gene is TRBJ2-2, the V gene TRBV11-2; TRBD2 is a possible D gene (6 bases). The V and J ends lost 5 bases and 7 bases respectively, with 14 bases between them. Germline values: CDR1 SGHAT, CDR2 FQNNGV. CDR3 length: 14 residues. The CDR3 bases are TGTGCCAGCAGCCCACAGGAGGGGAACGGGGAGCTGTTTTTT. Residues: CASSPQEGNGELFF.

The rearrangement uses TRBV19 and TRBJ2-1; D gene uncertain. CDR1 and CDR2 (germline): LNHDA, SQIVND (reference sequence). V shed 0 bases and J shed 9 bases, with 12 bases lying between them. The CDR3 is 14 residues long. CDR3 bases: TGTGCCAGTAGTATAGACCGCCTAAATTCTGAGCAGTTCTTC. Protein sequence: CASSIDRLNSEQFF. The full variable domain, in which reference TRBV19 and TRBJ2-1 provide the parts outside the CDR3, is DGGITQSPKYLFRKEGQNVTLSCEQNLNHDAMYWYRQDPGQGLRLIYYSQIVNDFQKGDIAEGYSVSREKKESFPLTVTSAQKNPTAFYLCASSIDRLNSEQFFGPGTRLTVL.

This clonotype was observed many times. This chain links TRBV7-2 with TRBJ2-5; TRBD1 or TRBD2 may be the D gene (6 bases each). The germline V gene has CDR1 SGHTA and CDR2 FQGNSA. CDR3 size: 15 residues. Trimming cost V 1 base and J 4 bases, with 13 bases left between them. The CDR3 loop reads CASSLGGARAETQYF. The CDR3 bases are TGTGCCAGCAGCTTAGGGGGGGCGAGGGCAGAGACCCAGTACTTC.

This clonotype has a handful of counts. J is TRBJ2-5 and V is TRBV9; no clear D. Trimming took off 1 base at V and 4 bases at J, with 8 bases between the two ends. Germline V CDR1 and CDR2: SGDLS, YYNGEE. The CDR3 runs 13 residues. CDR3 in amino acids: CASSVRAVETQYF. CDR3 sequence (DNA): TGTGCCAGCAGCGTACGGGCTGTAGAGACCCAGTACTTC.

This clonotype was picked up a small number of times. The gene calls are TRBV7-2 and TRBJ2-5; D unresolved. The germline V gene encodes CDR1 SGHTA and CDR2 FQGNSA. This CDR3 has 13 amino acids. Trimming removed 1 base at V and 4 bases at J, with 7 bases between. The CDR3 DNA reads TGTGCCAGCAGCTTAGGACGCGTAGAGACCCAGTACTTC. The encoded protein is CASSLGRVETQYF.

This clonotype was observed at least ten times. The chain joins TRBV7-3 to TRBJ2-5; TRBD2 matches 9 bases. This CDR3 is built from 15 residues. CDR1 and CDR2 (germline): SGHTA, FQGTGA. Trimming removed 5 bases from V and 2 bases from J; junction bases left unmatched: 6. CDR3 protein: CASSIGLARQETQYF. The CDR3 nucleotides are TGTGCCAGCAGCATTGGACTAGCGCGTCAAGAGACCCAGTACTTC.

This clonotype was seen a few times. V usage is TRBV5-1 and J usage is TRBJ1-1, with TRBD1 matching over 8 bases. Trimming removed 3 bases from V and 0 bases from J; junction bases left unmatched: 4. This CDR3 has 15 residues. From germline, CDR1 is SGHRS and CDR2 YFSETQ. CDR3 in amino acids: CASSYQGAVNTEAFF. DNA of the CDR3: TGCGCCAGCAGCTATCAGGGGGCGGTGAACACTGAAGCTTTCTTT.

This clonotype turned up a few times. The rearrangement uses TRBV2 and TRBJ2-7; TRBD1 aligns across 9 bases. V trimming: 8 bases; J trimming: 6 bases; junction bases outside the gene matches: 8. The CDR3 spans 13 residues. Germline values: CDR1 SNHLY, CDR2 FYNNEI. CDR3 in DNA: TGTGCCAGCTCACGGGACAGGGTAGGCGAGCAGTACTTC. Amino acids: CASSRDRVGEQYF.

The chain recombines TRBV6-6 with TRBJ2-2; 13 bases align to TRBD2. The ends lost 4 bases at V and 4 bases at J; junction bases unmatched: 9. The CDR3 runs to 18 residues. Per germline, CDR1 MNHNY and CDR2 SVGAGI (reference sequence). CDR3 bases: TGTGCCAGCAGTTGCAGGACTAGCGGGAGTAGTTGCACCGGGGAGCTGTTTTTT. This gives the protein CASSCRTSGSSCTGELFF.

The chain uses TRBV9 and TRBJ2-2; either TRBD1 or TRBD2 may supply D (6 bases each). The CDR3 loop spans 15 amino acids. Germline CDR1 SGDLS, CDR2 YYNGEE. The V end was cut by 7 bases, the J end by 6 bases, with 19 bases between. The CDR3 region is CASSLGGSVSGELFF. In DNA form, the CDR3 reads TGTGCCAGCTCCCTCGGGGGCTCAGTGTCCGGGGAGCTGTTTTTT.

This clonotype was seen a few times. V and J are TRBV7-9 and TRBJ1-1, with D perhaps TRBD1 (6 bases). V was cut by 1 base and J by 0 bases, with 12 bases left in between. The length of the CDR3 is 16 residues. Germline V lookup: CDR1 SEHNR, CDR2 FQNEAQ (reference sequence). The DNA for the CDR3 is TGTGCCAGCAGCTTAGGGGGGGCAGCTATGAACACTGAAGCTTTCTTT. It is translated as CASSLGGAAMNTEAFF.

There are a few counts of this clonotype. The chain links TRBV3-1 to TRBJ2-7; TRBD2 matches at 13 bases. The CDR3 extends over 16 amino acids. Germline V lookup: CDR1 LGHDT, CDR2 YNNKEL (reference sequence). With 0 bases clipped from V and 7 bases from J, the junction kept 6 bases outside the gene matches. CDR3 bases: TGTGCCAGCAGCCAAGATCGACTAGCGGGAGGTAATGAGCAGTACTTC. Its protein is CASSQDRLAGGNEQYF.

This clonotype has just a few counts. J is TRBJ2-2 and V is TRBV20-1; 14 nucleotides align to TRBD2. Germline V gene lookup returns CDR1 DFQATT and CDR2 SNEGSKA (reference sequence). With V trimmed by 5 bases and J by 4 bases, 3 bases remained unmatched. The CDR3 is made up of 15 amino acids. The CDR3 here is CSAQTSGRGTGELFF. DNA of the CDR3: TGCAGTGCTCAGACTAGCGGGAGGGGCACCGGGGAGCTGTTTTTT.

The genes are TRBV20-1 and TRBJ2-7; D may be TRBD1 (6 bases). CDR1 is DFQATT, CDR2 SNEGSKA, per germline (reference sequence). The ends were cut back, 6 bases at V and 6 bases at J, with 12 bases in the middle. This CDR3 spans 11 amino acids. CDR3 in DNA: TGCAGTGCCGTTCGAGGGGGCGAGCAGTACTTC. Translation gives CSAVRGGEQYF.

The sample holds many counts of this clonotype. This chain links TRBV5-1 with TRBJ2-3; D may be TRBD1 (6 bases). With 4 bases removed from V and 0 bases from J, the gap between germline ends came to 9 bases. The CDR3 totals 14 residues. Germline CDR1 and CDR2: SGHRS and YFSETQ. The DNA of the CDR3 is TGCGCCAGCAGCCCCGACAGGAGCACAGATACGCAGTATTTT. Its translation: CASSPDRSTDTQYF.

Only a few counts were recorded for this clonotype. The rearrangement uses TRBV7-2 and TRBJ2-5, with 9 nucleotides matching TRBD2. The junction had 9 bases not matched to a gene; V was cut back by 5 bases and J by 2 bases. Germline CDR1 SGHTA, CDR2 FQGNSA. This CDR3 has 16 residues. CDR3 amino acids: CASSAPGLAWQETQYF. The CDR3 DNA reads TGTGCCAGCAGCGCGCCGGGACTAGCATGGCAAGAGACCCAGTACTTC.

The V call is TRBV7-9, the J call TRBJ2-3; D perhaps matches TRBD1 (5 bases). The CDR3 has 13 amino acids. V shed 5 bases and J shed 5 bases, with 11 bases lying between them. CDR1 is SEHNR and CDR2 is FQNEAQ in the germline V gene (reference sequence). CDR3 amino acids: CASSQGRGDTQYF. The CDR3 DNA reads TGTGCCAGCAGCCAGGGCCGAGGAGATACGCAGTATTTT.

This clonotype was seen only a few times. The V and J genes are TRBV5-5 and TRBJ2-1, with unresolved D. This CDR3 has 13 amino acids. CDR1 is SGHKS, CDR2 YYEKEE, per germline (reference sequence). V was pared by 4 bases and J by 8 bases, with 13 bases between. In DNA, the CDR3 is TGTGCCAGCAGCCAAGGACCCCTTGATGAGCAGTTCTTC. This gives the protein CASSQGPLDEQFF. The variable domain in full, completed from reference TRBV5-5 and TRBJ2-1, reads DAGVTQSPTHLIKTRGQQVTLRCSPISGHKSVSWYQQVLGQGPQFIFQYYEKEERGRGNFPDRFSARQFPNYSSELNVNALLLGDSALYLCASSQGPLDEQFFGPGTRLTVL.

The chain employs TRBV2 and TRBJ2-2, with D maybe TRBD2 (6 bases). Trimming pared 3 bases from V and 11 bases from J, leaving 10 bases between. From germline, CDR1 is SNHLY and CDR2 FYNNEI. The CDR3 spans 12 residues. The CDR3 nucleotides read TGTGCCAGCAGTGATTTGGGGGGTGAGCTGTTTTTT. It encodes CASSDLGGELFF.

Only a few counts were recorded for this clonotype. The chain links TRBV6-5 to TRBJ1-1; TRBD1 aligns across 7 bases. With V trimmed by 5 bases and J by 1 base, 7 bases remained unmatched. This CDR3 is 15 amino acids long. From germline, CDR1 is MNHEY and CDR2 SVGAGI. CDR3 region: CASSEKGQPNTEAFF. For the CDR3, the DNA is TGTGCCAGCAGTGAAAAGGGACAGCCGAACACTGAAGCTTTCTTT.

This clonotype occurred a few times. CDR3 residues: CASRTFRGGSSTDTQYF. As DNA, the CDR3 is TGTGCCAGCCGAACATTTCGGGGGGGGTCATCTACAGATACGCAGTATTTT. The chain recombines TRBV7-2 with TRBJ2-3; 8 bases map to TRBD2. Trimming at V came to 8 bases and at J to 3 bases, leaving 16 bases not matched to a gene. Germline CDR1 reads SGHTA; CDR2 reads FQGNSA. The CDR3 covers 17 residues.

This clonotype appeared a few times. V usage is TRBV7-3 and J usage is TRBJ2-1; 9 nucleotides align to TRBD2. Germline CDR1 and CDR2: SGHTA and FQGTGA. This CDR3 has 15 amino acids. V was clipped by 5 bases and J by 9 bases; unmatched bases: 11. The CDR3 is CASSSGVAGVSEQFF. In DNA, the CDR3 is TGTGCCAGCAGCAGCGGGGTAGCGGGAGTTAGTGAGCAGTTCTTC.

In its sample, this clonotype was seen a few times. J is TRBJ2-7 and V is TRBV7-2; 8 nucleotides agree with TRBD2. Germline CDR1 and CDR2: SGHTA and FQGNSA. The CDR3 loop spans 14 amino acids. After removal of 1 base from V and 11 bases from J, the junction contained 10 bases not matched to a gene. In DNA, the CDR3 is TGTGCCAGCAGCTTAGTTAGCGCGGGAGGAGCAGAGTACTTC. It specifies CASSLVSAGGAEYF. The whole variable domain, remainder taken from reference TRBV7-2 and TRBJ2-7, is GAGVSQSPSNKVTEKGKDVELRCDPISGHTALYWYRQSLGQGLEFLIYFQGNSAPDKSGLPSDRFSAERTGGSVSTLTIQRTQQEDSAVYLCASSLVSAGGAEYFGPGTRLTVT.

This clonotype has a handful of counts. The chain uses TRBV24-1 and TRBJ2-1; TRBD2 is a possible D gene (8 bases). This CDR3 contains 18 residues. Per germline, CDR1 KGHDR and CDR2 SFDVKD. V lost 7 bases, J lost 7 bases, and 28 bases lay in between. CDR3 loop: CATRGEAGSGTVGNEQFF. The CDR3, as DNA: TGTGCCACCAGGGGAGAAGCCGGTAGCGGGACAGTGGGAAATGAGCAGTTCTTC.

V usage is TRBV5-1 and J usage is TRBJ1-6; D unresolved. Germline assignment: CDR1 SGHRS and CDR2 YFSETQ. The V gene lost 2 bases and the J gene lost 0 bases, with 15 bases spanning the gap. The CDR3 is 18 residues long. The CDR3 is CASSFNPGTSSYNSPLHF. In DNA form, the CDR3 reads TGCGCCAGCAGCTTCAACCCCGGCACGAGCTCCTATAATTCACCCCTCCACTTT.

This clonotype was counted only a few times. The chain links TRBV5-1 to TRBJ2-3, with D perhaps TRBD1 (6 bases). CDR3 length: 17 residues. The germline gives CDR1 SGHRS, CDR2 YFSETQ. Trimming removed 2 bases from V and 0 bases from J, with 16 bases in between. The CDR3 loop is CASSLRQAYSSTDTQYF. The CDR3 DNA follows: TGCGCCAGCAGCTTAAGACAGGCTTATTCTAGCACAGATACGCAGTATTTT. The complete variable domain, with remaining parts taken from reference TRBV5-1 and TRBJ2-3, reads KAGVTQTPRYLIKTRGQQVTLSCSPISGHRSVSWYQQTPGQGLQFLFEYFSETQRNKGNFPGRFSGRQFSNSRSEMNVSTLELGDSALYLCASSLRQAYSSTDTQYFGPGTRLTVL.

The CDR3 sequence: CASSLVFGGTNYGYTF. CDR3 DNA: TGTGCCAGCAGCTTAGTGTTTGGGGGTACTAACTATGGCTACACCTTC. The chain joins TRBV7-2 to TRBJ1-2; perhaps TRBD1 as D (5 bases). Germline-derived CDR1 and CDR2 are SGHTA and FQGNSA. The V and J ends lost 1 base and 0 bases respectively, with 12 bases between them. The CDR3 has 16 amino acids.